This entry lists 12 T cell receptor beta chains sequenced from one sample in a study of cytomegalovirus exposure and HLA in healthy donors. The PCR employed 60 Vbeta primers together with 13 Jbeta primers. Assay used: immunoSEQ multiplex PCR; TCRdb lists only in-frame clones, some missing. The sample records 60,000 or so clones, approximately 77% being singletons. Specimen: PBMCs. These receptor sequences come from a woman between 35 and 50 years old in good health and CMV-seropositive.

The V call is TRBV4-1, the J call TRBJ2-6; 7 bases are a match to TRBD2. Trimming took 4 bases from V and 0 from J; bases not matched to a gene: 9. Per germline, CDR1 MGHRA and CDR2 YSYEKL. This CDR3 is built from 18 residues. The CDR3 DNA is TGCGCCAGCAGCCCCTCGGGAGGTCGTTTCTCTGGGGCCAACGTCCTGACTTTC. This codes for CASSPSGGRFSGANVLTF.

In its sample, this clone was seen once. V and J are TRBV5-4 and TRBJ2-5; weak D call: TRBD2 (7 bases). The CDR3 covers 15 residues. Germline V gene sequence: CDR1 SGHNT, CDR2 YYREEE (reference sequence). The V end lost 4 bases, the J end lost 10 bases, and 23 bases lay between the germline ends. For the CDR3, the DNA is TGTGCCAGCAGCACGGTTGCGGGGGCTAATGGGGACCAGTACTTC. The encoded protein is CASSTVAGANGDQYF.

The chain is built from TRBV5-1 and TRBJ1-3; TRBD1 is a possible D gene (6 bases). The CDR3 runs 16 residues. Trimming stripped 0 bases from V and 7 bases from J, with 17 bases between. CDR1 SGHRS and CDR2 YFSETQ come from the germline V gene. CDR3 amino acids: CASSLGTVRLWNTIYF. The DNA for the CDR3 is TGCGCCAGCAGCTTGGGGACAGTCCGCCTCTGGAACACCATATATTTT.

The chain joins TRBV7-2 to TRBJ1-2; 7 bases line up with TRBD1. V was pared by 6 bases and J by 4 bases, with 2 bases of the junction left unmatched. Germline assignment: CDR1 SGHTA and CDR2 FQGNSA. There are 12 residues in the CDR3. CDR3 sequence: CASRGQIYGYTF. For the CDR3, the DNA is TGTGCCAGCAGGGGACAGATCTATGGCTACACCTTC.

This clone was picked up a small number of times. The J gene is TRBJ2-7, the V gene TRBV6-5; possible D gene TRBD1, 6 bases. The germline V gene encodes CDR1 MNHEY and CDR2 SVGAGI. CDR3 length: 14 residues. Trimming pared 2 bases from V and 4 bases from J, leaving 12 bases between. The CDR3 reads CASSYGGRGYEQYF. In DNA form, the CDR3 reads TGTGCCAGCAGTTACGGCGGCAGGGGATACGAGCAGTACTTC.

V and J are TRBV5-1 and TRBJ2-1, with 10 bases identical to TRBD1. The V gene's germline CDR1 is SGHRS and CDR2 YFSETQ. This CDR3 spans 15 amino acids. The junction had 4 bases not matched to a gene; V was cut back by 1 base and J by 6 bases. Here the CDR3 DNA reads TGCGCCAGCAGCTTGACCTGGACAGGGGGCAATGAGCAGTTCTTC. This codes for CASSLTWTGGNEQFF.

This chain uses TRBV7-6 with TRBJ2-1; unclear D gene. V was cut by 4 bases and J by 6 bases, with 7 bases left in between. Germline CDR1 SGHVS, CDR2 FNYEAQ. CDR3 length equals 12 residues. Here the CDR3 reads CASSSPGNEQFF. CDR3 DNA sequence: TGTGCCAGCAGCTCCCCCGGCAATGAGCAGTTCTTC.

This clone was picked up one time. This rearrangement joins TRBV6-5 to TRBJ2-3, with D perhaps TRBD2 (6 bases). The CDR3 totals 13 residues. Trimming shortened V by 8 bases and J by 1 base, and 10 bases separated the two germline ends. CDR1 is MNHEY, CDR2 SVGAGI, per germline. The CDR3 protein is CASHSGGTDTQYF. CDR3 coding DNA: TGTGCCAGCCACTCGGGGGGCACAGATACGCAGTATTTT.

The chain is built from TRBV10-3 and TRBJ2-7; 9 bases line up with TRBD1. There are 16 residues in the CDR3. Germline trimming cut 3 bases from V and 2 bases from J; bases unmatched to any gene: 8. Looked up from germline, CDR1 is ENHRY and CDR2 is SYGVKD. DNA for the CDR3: TGTGCCATCAGTGATCCCGACAGGGGGGAACCCTACGAGCAGTACTTC. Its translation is CAISDPDRGEPYEQYF.

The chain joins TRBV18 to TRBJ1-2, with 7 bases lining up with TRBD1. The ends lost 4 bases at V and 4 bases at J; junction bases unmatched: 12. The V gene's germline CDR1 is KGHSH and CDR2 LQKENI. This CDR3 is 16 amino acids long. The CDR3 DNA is TGTGCCAGCTCACGTGACCGGGACAGAGACTTCTATGGCTACACCTTC. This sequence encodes CASSRDRDRDFYGYTF.

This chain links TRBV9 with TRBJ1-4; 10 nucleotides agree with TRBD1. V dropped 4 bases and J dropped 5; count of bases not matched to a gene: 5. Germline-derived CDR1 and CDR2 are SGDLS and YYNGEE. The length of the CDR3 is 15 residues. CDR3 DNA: TGTGCCAGCAGCCTAGGACAGGGGGGGAATGAAAAACTGTTTTTT. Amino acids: CASSLGQGGNEKLFF.

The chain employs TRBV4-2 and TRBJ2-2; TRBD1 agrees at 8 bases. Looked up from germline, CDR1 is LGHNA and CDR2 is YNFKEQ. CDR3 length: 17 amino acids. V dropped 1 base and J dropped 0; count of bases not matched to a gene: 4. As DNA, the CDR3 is TGTGCCAGCAGCCAAGGCCCACAGGGGGCGAACACCGGGGAGCTGTTTTTT. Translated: CASSQGPQGANTGELFF.